This record concerns one TCR beta chain sequence. The entry originates in a study of blood T cell repertoires in COVID-19. Study context: COVID-19 samples collected from the United States, Italy and Spain covered acute and convalescent phases. Sample material is recorded as cDNA or gDNA derived from T cells, B-cell-depleted T cells, or PBMCs.

Deletions cut 2 bases from V and 1 base from J, with 7 bases between. Germline V gene data show CDR1 as KGHSH and CDR2 as LQKENI. The CDR3 spans 14 residues. Authors' data handling: Amplified reference gene primers provided the basis for estimating nucleated cell counts. Method: immunoSEQ multiplex PCR; TCRdb's copy keeps in-frame clones and lacks some. That table supplies the V and J calls and clone size; D and trimming were determined from the DNA. Seen here are 80,000 to 95,000 clones, 81% observed once, and the top ten hold nearly 25%. The sequenced sample consisted of peripheral blood. The chain links TRBV18 to TRBJ2-3; D unresolved. This clonotype was sampled from a man aged 80 or over with active or convalescent COVID-19. DNA for the CDR3: TGTGCCAGCTCACCAGGGCAGGGCACAGATACGCAGTATTTT. Its protein product is CASSPGQGTDTQYF.